These T cell receptor beta chains were read from a single sample in a study of control samples from healthy donors and cancer patients. Profiled with immunoSEQ multiplex PCR; TCRdb holds only in-frame clones, not every one. The table shows 130,000 or so clones, with around 90% occurring only once. The sequenced material came from blood. The receptors derive from a man younger than 30 in good health. Each CDR3 is given with its conserved first and last residue. Expanded clones are given a class, and other clones once, few, many or no size at all.

V: TRBV30; J: TRBJ2-5; size: .; CDR3: CAWRCGSRETQYF
V: TRBV5-4; J: TRBJ2-1; size: .; CDR3: CASSYPGISGTGGYNEQFF
V: TRBV5-4; J: TRBJ1-5; size: .; CDR3: CASSLRKGTGDNSNQPQHF
V: TRBV3-1/TRBV3-2; J: TRBJ1-2; size: .; CDR3: CASSQGQNYGYTF
V: TRBV11-2; J: TRBJ2-5; size: .; CDR3: CASSLDYETQYF
V: TRBV21-1; J: TRBJ2-5; size: .; CDR3: CASSKDVGTGEFEYF
V: TRBV2; J: TRBJ2-7; size: .; CDR3: CASSEGRGLYEQYF
V: TRBV29-1; J: TRBJ2-7; size: .; CDR3: CSVGIQGYEQYF
V: TRBV27; J: TRBJ2-3; size: .; CDR3: CASSPGGWGDTQYF
V: TRBV5-5; J: TRBJ2-1; size: .; CDR3: CASSLFGSSEQFF
V: TRBV9; J: TRBJ2-6; size: .; CDR3: CASSPSSLLSGANVLTF
V: TRBV6-1; J: TRBJ2-1; size: .; CDR3: CASSEHGRREQFF
V: TRBV7-9; J: TRBJ1-2; size: few; CDR3: CASSLAPDRTTF
V: TRBV5-1; J: TRBJ2-7; size: .; CDR3: CASSQGGDSYEQYF
V: TRBV5-4; J: TRBJ2-2; size: .; CDR3: CASSLGLLNTGELFF
V: TRBV7-9; J: TRBJ1-2; size: .; CDR3: CATGGWYGYTF
V: TRBV19; J: TRBJ2-2; size: .; CDR3: CASGGLLTGELFF
V: TRBV27; J: TRBJ1-5; size: .; CDR3: CASSPSSGSNQPQHF
V: TRBV5-4; J: TRBJ2-2; size: .; CDR3: CASSLNRGLGTGELFF
V: TRBV2; J: TRBJ1-1; size: .; CDR3: CASIAQANTEAFF
V: TRBV6-5; J: TRBJ1-1; size: .; CDR3: CASSYSTGTEAFF
V: TRBV9; J: TRBJ1-2; size: .; CDR3: CASSVGGVNYGYTF
V: TRBV9; J: TRBJ1-2; size: once; CDR3: CASSDHPGVGVYTF
V: TRBV19; J: TRBJ1-6; size: .; CDR3: CASSQTGGNSPLHF
V: TRBV6-1; J: TRBJ2-7; size: .; CDR3: CASSEGVGGGVYEQYF
V: TRBV5-5; J: TRBJ1-2; size: .; CDR3: CASTAGRNNYGYTF
V: TRBV10-3; J: TRBJ1-3; size: .; CDR3: CAISATTNSGNTIYF